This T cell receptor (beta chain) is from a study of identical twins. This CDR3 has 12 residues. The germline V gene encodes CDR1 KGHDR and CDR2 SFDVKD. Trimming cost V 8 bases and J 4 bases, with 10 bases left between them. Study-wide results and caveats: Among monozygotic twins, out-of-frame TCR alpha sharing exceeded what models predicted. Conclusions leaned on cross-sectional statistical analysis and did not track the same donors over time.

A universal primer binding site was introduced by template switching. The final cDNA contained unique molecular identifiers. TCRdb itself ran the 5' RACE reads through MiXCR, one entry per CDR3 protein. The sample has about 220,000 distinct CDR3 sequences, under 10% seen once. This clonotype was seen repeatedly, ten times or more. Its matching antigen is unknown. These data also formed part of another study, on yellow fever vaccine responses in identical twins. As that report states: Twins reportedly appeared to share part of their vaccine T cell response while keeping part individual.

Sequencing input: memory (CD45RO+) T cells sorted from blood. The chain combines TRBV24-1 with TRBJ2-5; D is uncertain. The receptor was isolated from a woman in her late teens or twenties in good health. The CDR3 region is CATMGQTETQYF. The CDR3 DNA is TGTGCCACCATGGGCCAGACAGAGACCCAGTACTTC.